Listed below are T cell receptor beta chains from one sample, sequenced in a study of Graves' ophthalmopathy and Graves' hyperthyroidism. Each CDR3 protein is one row after TCRdb ran MiXCR on the multiplex PCR reads. The table lists 350,000 or so distinct CDR3 sequences, under 20% of them singletons, with roughly an eighth in the top ten. Sequencing used peripheral blood. These receptors all stem from an adult man with Graves' ophthalmopathy. CDR3s include the opening cysteine and the closing phenylalanine or tryptophan. The D gene is left open where the match is weak. Part of the rows lack a size; the others show once, few, many or a class for expanded clones.

v_gene	j_gene	abundance	d_gene	CDR3nt	CDR3aa
TRBV28	TRBJ1-6	many	TRBD1	TGTGCCAGCAGTCGACTCCGGGACAGGGAAAGTTCACCCCTCCACTTT	CASSRLRDRESSPLHF
TRBV12-3/TRBV12-4	TRBJ2-7	-	-	TGTGCCAGCACACCCAGCGGGTTGGGGGCCTCCGAGCAGTACTTC	CASTPSGLGASEQYF
TRBV6-2/TRBV6-3	TRBJ2-7	many	-	TGTGCCAGCAGTTTCCTTCTGGGAACGGGGCAGTACTTC	CASSFLLGTGQYF
TRBV6-1	TRBJ2-7	-	TRBD1	TGTGCCAGCATAGGACAGGGGAGGCCCTACGAGCAGTACTTC	CASIGQGRPYEQYF
TRBV20-1	TRBJ2-5	-	TRBD2	TGCAGTGCTAGACGGCTAGCGGGAGATGCGGAGACCCAGTACTTC	CSARRLAGDAETQYF
TRBV12-5	TRBJ2-5	-	-	TGTGACCCCCAGGATTGGTACCAAGAGACCCAGTACTTC	CDPQDWYQETQYF
TRBV20-1	TRBJ2-5	many	-	TGCAGTGCTAGAGGGGTTCCGGGGCGTGTTGTGACCCAGTACTTC	CSARGVPGRVVTQYF
TRBV9	TRBJ2-7	many	TRBD2	TGTGCCAGCAGCGTATCGGGCGGGAGTTACGAGCAGTACTTC	CASSVSGGSYEQYF
TRBV6-5	TRBJ1-2	many	TRBD1	TGTGCCAGCAGACCTGACTATTTGACAGGGAATGGCTACACCTTC	CASRPDYLTGNGYTF
TRBV30	TRBJ2-6	few	-	TGTGCCCGGGGCAGGGGAGCGTCAGGGGCCAACGTCCTGACTTTC	CARGRGASGANVLTF
TRBV19	TRBJ2-1	-	-	TGTGCCAGCGCCACGACAAGCTACAATGAGCAGTTCTTC	CASATTSYNEQFF
TRBV15	TRBJ1-5	many	TRBD1	TGTGCCACCAGCGGAGGGGCAGGGGGCTTAATCAATCAGCCCCAGCATTTT	CATSGGAGGLINQPQHF
TRBV7-2	TRBJ1-6	many	-	TGTGCCAGCAGCTTAAACCCCAGGGCGGTGGGTTCACCCCTCCACTTT	CASSLNPRAVGSPLHF
TRBV2	TRBJ1-1	many	-	TGTGCCAGCAGTGTTACGGGGAGAGGCACTGAAGCTTTCTTT	CASSVTGRGTEAFF
TRBV6-5	TRBJ1-1	many	TRBD1	TGTGCCAGCAGTTGGACAGGCCAGAACACTGAAGCTTTCTTT	CASSWTGQNTEAFF
TRBV30	TRBJ1-5	many	-	TGTGCCTGGGAAAGGGATAGCAATCAGCCCCAGCATTTT	CAWERDSNQPQHF
TRBV19	TRBJ2-6	many	TRBD1	TGTGCCAGTAGTCCCCCGGACAGGGGATTGGGGGCCAACGTCCTGACTTTC	CASSPPDRGLGANVLTF
TRBV20-1	TRBJ1-5	many	-	TGCAGTGCTACGACTGCCCAATATCAGCCCCAGCATTTT	CSATTAQYQPQHF
TRBV19	TRBJ1-5	many	-	TGTGCCAGTAGTATAAGTAGGTCCCGCAATCAGCCCCAGCATTTT	CASSISRSRNQPQHF
TRBV25-1	TRBJ2-5	-	-	TGTGCCAGCGTTGACAGTCAAGAGACCCAGTACTTC	CASVDSQETQYF
TRBV20-1	TRBJ1-1	many	-	TGCAGTGCCTACGGACAGAAGAACACTGAAGCTTTCTTT	CSAYGQKNTEAFF
TRBV6-2/TRBV6-3	TRBJ2-5	-	TRBD2	TGTGCCAGCAAGCCCCGACGCGGGGGTTACGAGACCCAGTACTTC	CASKPRRGGYETQYF
TRBV2	TRBJ2-2	-	TRBD1	TGTGCCCCCTCCTACGGGACAGGGAACACCGGGGAGCTGTTTTTT	CAPSYGTGNTGELFF
TRBV19	TRBJ2-2	many	TRBD2	TGTGCCAGTAGTCGTAGGGCTAGCGGGGGGACGCCCGGGGAGCTGTTTTTT	CASSRRASGGTPGELFF
TRBV28	TRBJ1-1	many	-	TGTGCCAGCAGCCCACTCGGGGGCGCGGGCACTGAAGCTTTCTTT	CASSPLGGAGTEAFF
TRBV29-1	TRBJ2-2	many	TRBD2	TGCAGCGTTGAAGATTTTTCGGGAGGAGGGCCCGGGGAGCTGTTTTTT	CSVEDFSGGGPGELFF
TRBV2	TRBJ2-7	many	-	TGTGCCAGCAGTGAAGACTCCCCTGACGGCTACGAGCAGTACTTC	CASSEDSPDGYEQYF
TRBV6-5	TRBJ2-7	many	TRBD1	TGTGCCAGCAGGGGGACAGGGTTGAACGAGCAGTACTTC	CASRGTGLNEQYF
TRBV24-1	TRBJ1-2	many	-	TGTGCCACCACTACCACGGGAGATGGCTACACCTTC	CATTTTGDGYTF
TRBV6-5	TRBJ2-7	many	-	TGTGCCAGCATTAACGCGGGACGCGTTGCGGCCGAGCAGTACTTC	CASINAGRVAAEQYF
TRBV11-2	TRBJ1-3	-	-	TGTGCCAGCAGCTTAGTGGTCTCTGGAAACACCATATATTTT	CASSLVVSGNTIYF
TRBV9	TRBJ2-2	many	-	TGTGCCAGCAGCCCAGGACAGAGAGGCACCGGGGAGCTGTTTTTT	CASSPGQRGTGELFF
TRBV19	TRBJ1-5	many	-	TGTGCCAGTAGTAATGCCAATCAGCCCCAGCATTTT	CASSNANQPQHF
TRBV13	TRBJ1-1	many	-	TGTGCCAGCAGTACGGGACTGACGAACACTGAAGCTTTCTTT	CASSTGLTNTEAFF
TRBV12-3/TRBV12-4	TRBJ2-2	many	-	TGTGCCAGCAGACCGTATTCCGGGGAGCTGTTTTTT	CASRPYSGELFF
TRBV10-3	TRBJ1-1	many	-	TGTGCCGTTTCAGCGAACACTGAAGCTTTCTTT	CAVSANTEAFF
TRBV19	TRBJ1-2	many	-	TGTGCCAGTAGTGCTCGGACAGTAGATGGCTACACCTTC	CASSARTVDGYTF
TRBV6-5	TRBJ1-6	many	TRBD1	TGTGCCAGCAGCATCAAACGACAGGGAGGTTCACCCCTCCACTTT	CASSIKRQGGSPLHF
TRBV7-3	TRBJ1-6	many	TRBD1	TGTGCCAGCAGCTCCACAGGGGGCCGGGATTCACCCCTCCACTTT	CASSSTGGRDSPLHF
TRBV18	TRBJ2-5	many	-	TGTGCCAGCTCACCGTCTGGGGCGGAAGAGACCCAGTACTTC	CASSPSGAEETQYF
TRBV18	TRBJ1-5	many	-	TGTGCCAGCTCACGGGGCAGCTATAGCAATCAGCCCCAGCATTTT	CASSRGSYSNQPQHF
TRBV7-8	TRBJ1-2	-	TRBD1	TGTGCCAGCAGCTTAAGGACAGGGTCCGGCTACACCTTC	CASSLRTGSGYTF
TRBV6-2/TRBV6-3	TRBJ1-6	many	TRBD1	TGTGCCAGCAGCCACGGGACAGACCGAAGAAATTCACCCCTCCACTTT	CASSHGTDRRNSPLHF
TRBV20-1	TRBJ1-2	few	-	TGCAGTGCTAGCCCGAATTGGGGCTACACCTTC	CSASPNWGYTF
TRBV5-1	TRBJ2-5	-	-	TGCGCCACCCGACCGGAGGGTAAAGGAGGAGAGACCCAGTACTTC	CATRPEGKGGETQYF
TRBV6-5	TRBJ1-5	many	-	TGTGCCAGCAGGGCGGGGACAACCTATAGCAATCAGCCCCAGCATTTT	CASRAGTTYSNQPQHF
TRBV29-1	TRBJ2-5	many	-	TGCAGCGTTGGGGGGGCAAGGGAGACCCAGTACTTC	CSVGGARETQYF
TRBV19	TRBJ1-1	-	TRBD1	TGTGCCAGCCGGACAGGACCGGACACTGAAGCTTTCTTT	CASRTGPDTEAFF
TRBV28	TRBJ1-6	many	-	TGTGCCAGCAGTCGAGCCAGACCGGGAAGTTACTCACCCCTCCACTTT	CASSRARPGSYSPLHF
TRBV7-8	TRBJ1-1	-	TRBD1	TGTGCCAGCAGCTGGACAGGTGGGATCATGAACACTGAAGCTTTCTTT	CASSWTGGIMNTEAFF
TRBV29-1	TRBJ2-2	many	TRBD1	TGCAGCGTTGAGGGGACAGGGACCGGGGAGCTGTTTTTT	CSVEGTGTGELFF
TRBV6-2/TRBV6-3	TRBJ2-7	-	TRBD2	TGTGCCAGCAGCTCTGTGTCCGGGACTTCAATTAGCGGGAGGATCGAGCAGTACTTC	CASSSVSGTSISGRIEQYF
TRBV9	TRBJ2-7	many	TRBD2	TGTGCCAGCAGCCCTAGGACTAGCGGGAGCTCCTACGAGCAGTACTTC	CASSPRTSGSSYEQYF
TRBV12-3/TRBV12-4	TRBJ1-1	many	TRBD1	TGTGCCAGCAGTTTATTTGTTAGCGGGACAGGGCGGCACACTGAAGCTTTCTTT	CASSLFVSGTGRHTEAFF
TRBV20-1	TRBJ2-7	many	-	TGCAGTGCCAGCAAACCGGGACTGCCTTACGAGCAGTACTTC	CSASKPGLPYEQYF
TRBV27	TRBJ2-7	many	-	TGTGCCAGCAGTTTATTTCAGGGGGGAGGCGAGCAGTACTTC	CASSLFQGGGEQYF
TRBV27	TRBJ1-1	many	-	TGTGCCAGCACCGAGATGGGGAAAAGGAACACTGAAGCTTTCTTT	CASTEMGKRNTEAFF